The sequence of this T cell receptor (beta chain) was determined in a study of cytomegalovirus exposure and HLA in healthy donors. At the level of the study: Among roughly 180 million T cells, an earlier analysis found about 100 million unique TCR beta sequences.

Study-level points and caveats: As a later analysis showed, several of the most significant clusters appeared to be linked to common viral pathogens. For most subjects, TCR beta sequences were reported to predict HLA-A and HLA-B alleles with accuracy.

Use of 60 Vbeta and 13 Jbeta primers characterized the PCR. Measured with immunoSEQ multiplex PCR; TCRdb has only the in-frame clones, and not every one. Of about 150,000 clones listed, about 74% are singletons. The trim removed 4 bases at V and 5 bases at J, leaving 15 bases unmatched. Per germline, CDR1 SGHDT and CDR2 YYEEEE. The CDR3 has 17 residues. Sampled while nominally healthy, donors likely had unrecorded immune exposures. On this clone: Its antigen is unknown.

The chain combines TRBV5-6 with TRBJ2-7; 10 bases agree with TRBD2. The sample consisted of PBMCs. This clonotype was obtained from a woman in her forties in good health and CMV-seronegative. The CDR3 nucleotides read TGTGCCAGCAGCCCCGGAGAGCGGGAGGGTCCCATACACGAGCAGTACTTC. This gives the protein CASSPGEREGPIHEQYF.